This T cell receptor (beta chain) was identified during a study of blood T cells in healthy people across ages. Primers used in a second PCR of about 6 to 11 cycles were a sample-barcoded 5' primer and a J-beta primer mix. Every molecule of cDNA carried a tag from a template-switch adaptor with 12 random nucleotides. A single record per CDR3 protein comes from TCRdb applying MiXCR to the 5' RACE reads. The data contain 580,000 or so distinct CDR3 sequences, 45% to 55% of them seen just once; the ten biggest clones take up under 30%. The CDR3 sequence is 16 residues long. Germline V gene sequence: CDR1 MNHNY, CDR2 SVGAGI (reference sequence). Trimming took off 4 bases at V and 3 bases at J, with 18 bases between the two ends. This clonotype was seen a few times. Drawn from each donor were roughly 10 milliliters of peripheral blood.

The source of this sequence is an older man in good health. The chain uses TRBV6-6 and TRBJ1-2; D may be TRBD1 (5 bases). Material: blood. The CDR3 DNA is TGTGCCAGCAGTTTCGGAACTGGGACGTCTTACTATGGCTACACCTTC. Protein sequence: CASSFGTGTSYYGYTF.